Given below is one T cell receptor (beta chain) in context. The entry originates in a study of blood T cell repertoires in COVID-19. For the study at large: Material from acute and convalescent COVID-19 was sourced from the United States, Italy and Spain. PBMCs, B-cell-depleted T cells, or T cells provided the cDNA or gDNA that made up the material.

In the source study's methods: Counts of nucleated cells, estimated from reference gene primer amplification, were obtained. Sequencing was performed with immunoSEQ multiplex PCR; in TCRdb, only in-frame clones are kept and a portion is missing. D and trimming come from the DNA, and the V and J calls and clone size come from that table. This table holds roughly 190,000 clones, 80% to 85% found once. This CDR3 is built from 16 residues. Germline CDR1 reads SGHTA; CDR2 reads FQGTGA. Losses at the gene ends were 5 bases for V and 8 bases for J; bases not matched to a gene: 14. The material sequenced was peripheral blood. The TCR comes from a human donor with acute or convalescent COVID-19. The donor label of this sample is uncertain. The chain has TRBV7-3 and TRBJ2-1; 8 positions match TRBD1. CDR3 region: CASSPTGGGAGDEQFF. CDR3 in DNA: TGTGCCAGCAGCCCTACAGGGGGAGGCGCCGGGGATGAGCAGTTCTTC. Full variable domain (rest looked up from reference TRBV7-3 and TRBJ2-1): GAGVSQTPSNKVTEKGKYVELRCDPISGHTALYWYRQSLGQGPEFLIYFQGTGAADDSGLPNDRFFAVRPEGSVSTLKIQRTERGDSAVYLCASSPTGGGAGDEQFFGPGTRLTVL.